Following are 14 T cell receptor beta chains from one sample sequenced in a study of blood T cell repertoires in COVID-19. Sequencing was performed with immunoSEQ multiplex PCR; in TCRdb, only in-frame clones are kept and a portion is missing. The sample has 220,000 or so clones, around 81% seen once. Sequencing used peripheral blood. Receptors were obtained from a woman aged 70 to 79 with acute or convalescent COVID-19.

This clone was seen just once. Other DNA sequences in this sample translate to the same CDR3. The V call is TRBV24-1, the J call TRBJ2-3; 11 bases align to TRBD1. Germline V CDR1 and CDR2: KGHDR, SFDVKD. This CDR3 is built from 16 residues. V lost 4 bases, J lost 3 bases, and 5 bases stayed unmatched. CDR3 region: CATSDPGQGGTDTQYF. Written as DNA, the CDR3 is TGTGCCACCAGTGACCCGGGACAGGGGGGGACAGATACGCAGTATTTT.

V and J are TRBV19 and TRBJ2-5, with D perhaps matching TRBD1 (6 bases). The germline V and J ends were trimmed by 2 bases and 2 bases, with 9 bases remaining between them. In germline, CDR1 is LNHDA, CDR2 SQIVND (reference sequence). This CDR3 contains 14 residues. CDR3 nucleotide sequence: TGTGCCAGTAGTATAACAGGGTTACAAGAGACCCAGTACTTC. It yields the protein CASSITGLQETQYF.

There are a few counts of this clone. J is TRBJ2-5 and V is TRBV7-9; 7 bases match TRBD2. Germline V CDR1 and CDR2: SEHNR, FQNEAQ (reference sequence). The J segment lost 4 bases and the V segment lost 1 base, leaving 6 bases of the junction unmatched. This CDR3 is 15 amino acids long. The CDR3 spells CASSLGASGRETQYF. Here the CDR3 DNA reads TGTGCCAGCAGCTTAGGGGCTAGCGGTCGAGAGACCCAGTACTTC.

This chain uses TRBV5-1 with TRBJ2-4; 7 nucleotides agree with TRBD1. V was clipped by 4 bases and J by 0 bases; unmatched bases: 4. Germline CDR1 is SGHRS and CDR2 is YFSETQ. The CDR3 extends over 15 amino acids. The CDR3 sequence is CASSQQGQAKNIQYF. CDR3 DNA: TGCGCCAGCAGCCAACAGGGGCAAGCCAAAAACATTCAGTACTTC.

The chain uses TRBV5-4 and TRBJ2-1, with 8 bases aligning to TRBD2. Germline trimming cut 0 bases from V and 5 bases from J; bases unmatched to any gene: 7. This CDR3 comprises 16 residues. Germline V CDR1 and CDR2: SGHNT, YYREEE (reference sequence). The CDR3 protein is CASSLAAGGINNEQFF. The CDR3 DNA reads TGTGCCAGCAGCTTGGCGGCGGGAGGAATAAACAATGAGCAGTTCTTC.

This clone was seen just once. The V gene is TRBV3-1 (or the pseudogene TRBV3-2), the J gene TRBJ2-7, with 9 bases aligning to TRBD2. The CDR3 has 17 residues. V shed 1 base and J 1 base; nucleotides not matched to a gene: 8. Germline V CDR1 and CDR2: LGHDT, YNNKEL (reference sequence). The DNA of the CDR3 is TGTGCCAGCAGCCAAGCACTACTGACTAGCGGATCCTACGAGCAGTACTTC. Its protein product is CASSQALLTSGSYEQYF.

This clone is a singleton in its sample. J is TRBJ1-3 and V is TRBV6-5, with D unclear. CDR1 MNHEY and CDR2 SVGAGI come from the germline V gene. The CDR3 has 15 amino acids. V was cut by 0 bases and J by 4 bases, with 10 bases left in between. The CDR3: CASSYSRTGGNTIYF. CDR3 nucleotides: TGTGCCAGCAGTTACTCGCGGACGGGGGGAAACACCATATATTTT.

The chain couples TRBV28 to TRBJ1-2; D is unclear. Germline CDR1 MDHEN, CDR2 SYDVKM. Trimming took 2 bases from V and 2 from J, leaving 6 bases between them. The CDR3 runs to 13 residues. CDR3 sequence reads: CASSLRGNYGYTF. The CDR3 DNA reads as TGTGCCAGCAGTTTACGAGGGAACTATGGCTACACCTTC.

A single count supports this clone. The J gene is TRBJ2-2, the V gene TRBV7-8, with D perhaps matching TRBD1 (5 bases). This CDR3 spans 14 amino acids. V gave up 1 base and J gave up 6 bases, with 9 bases separating them. The germline gives CDR1 SGHVS, CDR2 FQNEAQ. CDR3 residues: CASSLDLGAGELFF. For the CDR3, the DNA is TGTGCCAGCAGCTTAGATCTAGGGGCCGGGGAGCTGTTTTTT. Drawing the rest from reference TRBV7-8 and TRBJ2-2, the complete variable domain is GAGVSQSPRYKVAKRGQDVALRCDPISGHVSLFWYQQALGQGPEFLTYFQNEAQLDKSGLPSDRFFAERPEGSVSTLKIQRTQQEDSAVYLCASSLDLGAGELFFGEGSRLTVL.

This chain joins TRBV5-1 and TRBJ2-6, with 8 bases lining up with TRBD1. With 1 base clipped from V and 4 bases from J, the junction kept 16 bases outside the gene matches. Germline CDR1 is SGHRS and CDR2 is YFSETQ. The CDR3 is 20 amino acids. As DNA, the CDR3 is TGCGCCAGCAGCTTGACTCCAGGAGGCAGGGGGCGTTCCGGGGCCAACGTCCTGACTTTC. Translating it yields CASSLTPGGRGRSGANVLTF.

This chain connects TRBV11-1 to TRBJ2-3; 9 bases align to TRBD2. The CDR3 runs 15 residues. J was trimmed by 4 bases and V by 5 bases; bases with no gene match: 7. Germline assignment: CDR1 SGHAT and CDR2 FQDESV (reference sequence). For the CDR3, the DNA is TGTGCCAGCAGCAATAGCGGGAGTTTATCAGATACGCAGTATTTT. This gives the protein CASSNSGSLSDTQYF.

The rearrangement joins TRBV2 to TRBJ1-1; maybe TRBD1 (5 bases). V shed 11 bases and J shed 11 bases, with 21 bases lying between them. Germline V gene data show CDR1 as SNHLY and CDR2 as FYNNEI. There are 12 residues in the CDR3. CDR3 loop: CAGSTGGTVAFF. CDR3 coding DNA: TGTGCCGGATCTACGGGGGGAACGGTGGCTTTCTTT.

This clone was observed a single time. J is TRBJ2-4 and V is TRBV11-2; TRBD1 matches at 8 bases. This CDR3 contains 15 residues. After removal of 3 bases from V and 5 bases from J, the junction contained 6 bases not matched to a gene. Germline CDR1 and CDR2: SGHAT and FQNNGV. The CDR3 sequence: CASSFSTGDENIQYF. The CDR3 DNA follows: TGTGCCAGCAGCTTTTCGACAGGGGATGAAAACATTCAGTACTTC.

The rearrangement uses TRBV7-2 and TRBJ2-7, with 8 bases that match TRBD1. The CDR3 consists of 15 residues. CDR1 and CDR2 from the germline V gene are SGHTA and FQGNSA. J gave up 4 bases and V 1 base, and 6 bases lay outside the gene matches. The CDR3 nucleotides are TGTGCCAGCAGCTTAGGTCGGGACAGGCTATACGAGCAGTACTTC. It encodes CASSLGRDRLYEQYF.